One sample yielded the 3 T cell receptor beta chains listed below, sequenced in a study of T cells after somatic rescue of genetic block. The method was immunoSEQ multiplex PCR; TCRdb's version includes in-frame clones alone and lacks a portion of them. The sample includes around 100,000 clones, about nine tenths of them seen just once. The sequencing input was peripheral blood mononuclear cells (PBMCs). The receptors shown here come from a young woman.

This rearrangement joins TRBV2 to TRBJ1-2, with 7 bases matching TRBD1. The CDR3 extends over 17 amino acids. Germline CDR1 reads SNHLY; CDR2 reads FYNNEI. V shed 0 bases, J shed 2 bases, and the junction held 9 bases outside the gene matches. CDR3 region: CASSEARGQPRNYGYTF. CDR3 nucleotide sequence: TGTGCCAGCAGTGAAGCCCGGGGACAGCCGAGGAACTATGGCTACACCTTC.

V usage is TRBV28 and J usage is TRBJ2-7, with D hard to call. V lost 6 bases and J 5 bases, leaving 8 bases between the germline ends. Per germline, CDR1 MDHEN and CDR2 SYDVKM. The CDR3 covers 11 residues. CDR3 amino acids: CASSRADEQYF. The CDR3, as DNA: TGTGCCAGCAGCCGCGCCGACGAGCAGTACTTC.

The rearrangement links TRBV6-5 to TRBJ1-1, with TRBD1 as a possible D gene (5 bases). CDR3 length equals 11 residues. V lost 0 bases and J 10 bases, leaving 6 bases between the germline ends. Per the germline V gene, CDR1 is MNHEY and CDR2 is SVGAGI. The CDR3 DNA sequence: TGTGCCAGCAGTTACTCGGGGGGAGCTTTCTTT. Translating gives CASSYSGGAFF.